The next 31 T cell receptor beta chains were all read from a single sample in a study of lymphopenia after photon versus proton radiotherapy. Assay: immunoSEQ multiplex PCR; the TCRdb copy retains only in-frame clones and omits some. This sample has approximately 7,500 clones, with about 85% found just once. Specimen: peripheral blood, collected from a patient treated with photon-based radiotherapy. These TCRs come from a woman between 65 and 79 years old with pancreatic cancer.

Here the CDR3 reads CASSPPAGRARDEQFF. The DNA for the CDR3 is TGTGCCAGCTCACCTCCCGCCGGGAGGGCTAGGGATGAGCAGTTCTTC. J is TRBJ2-1 and V is TRBV18, with TRBD2 matching over 8 bases. Trimming took 3 bases from V and 8 from J; bases not matched to a gene: 12. The CDR3 runs to 16 residues. Looked up from germline, CDR1 is KGHSH and CDR2 is LQKENI.

The chain recombines TRBV5-1 with TRBJ1-1; no definite D call. This CDR3 is built from 14 residues. Germline lookup yields CDR1 SGHRS and CDR2 YFSETQ. V dropped 3 bases and J dropped 1 base, with 10 bases sitting between them. The DNA of the CDR3 is TGCGCCAGCAGCTCCAACGTCGAGAACACTGAAGCTTTCTTT. It yields the protein CASSSNVENTEAFF.

V gene TRBV6-5 combines with J gene TRBJ2-1; D call uncertain. V lost 7 bases, J lost 0 bases, and 10 bases lay in between. The CDR3 runs to 14 residues. Germline values: CDR1 MNHEY, CDR2 SVGAGI. The CDR3 is CASKDPGSYNEQFF. The CDR3 DNA reads TGTGCCAGCAAAGACCCGGGCTCCTACAATGAGCAGTTCTTC.

V and J are TRBV7-2 and TRBJ2-5; D is possibly TRBD2 (6 bases). Trimming left V 0 bases short and J 3 bases short, with 8 bases between. This CDR3 region has 14 residues. Germline-derived CDR1 and CDR2 are SGHTA and FQGNSA. The CDR3 nucleotides read TGTGCCAGCAGCTTAGCTGGCGGGAAAGAGACCCAGTACTTC. As protein: CASSLAGGKETQYF. Based on the CDR3 plus reference TRBV7-2 and TRBJ2-5, the full variable domain is GAGVSQSPSNKVTEKGKDVELRCDPISGHTALYWYRQSLGQGLEFLIYFQGNSAPDKSGLPSDRFSAERTGGSVSTLTIQRTQQEDSAVYLCASSLAGGKETQYFGPGTRLLVL.

The chain has TRBV27 and TRBJ2-6; a weak D match, TRBD2 (5 bases). V lost 3 bases, J lost 4 bases, and 16 bases lay in between. This CDR3 is built from 17 residues. Germline values: CDR1 MNHEY, CDR2 SMNVEV (reference sequence). The CDR3 coding sequence is TGTGCCAGCAGTTTGAAGGGAGCCTACCGGGGGGCCAACGTCCTGACTTTC. Its translation is CASSLKGAYRGANVLTF.

A word on this clone: The junction differs from germline at one of its ends, possibly a read error. The rearrangement joins TRBV2 to TRBJ1-1; D possibly corresponds to TRBD1 (6 bases). The germline gives CDR1 SNHLY, CDR2 FYNNEI. The CDR3 covers 14 residues. The CDR3 region is CASSEDSVKTEAFF. Here the CDR3 DNA reads TGTGCCAGCAGTGAGGACAGCGTGAAAACTGAAGCTTTCTTT.

This chain's CDR3 is CASIGGLAGTDTQYF. CDR3 sequence (DNA): TGTGCCAGCATTGGGGGACTAGCGGGCACAGATACGCAGTATTTT. This chain uses TRBV28 with TRBJ2-3; 11 positions agree with TRBD2. The CDR3 has 15 amino acids. Germline assignment: CDR1 MDHEN and CDR2 SYDVKM. With 7 bases clipped from V and 1 base from J, the junction kept 4 bases outside the gene matches.

The genes are TRBV2 and TRBJ2-7; 9 nucleotides line up with TRBD1. The CDR3 is 15 amino acids. Germline CDR1 and CDR2: SNHLY and FYNNEI. V trimming: 6 bases; J trimming: 3 bases; junction bases outside the gene matches: 9. In DNA, the CDR3 is TGTGCCAGCAGCTCATCGGACAGGGGTATCTACGAGCAGTACTTC. Amino acid sequence: CASSSSDRGIYEQYF.

This clone was recorded only once. The rearrangement links TRBV28 to TRBJ1-2; 10 positions match TRBD1. V lost 6 bases to trimming and J lost 4 bases; unmatched junction nucleotides: 8. Germline assignment: CDR1 MDHEN and CDR2 SYDVKM. The CDR3 consists of 15 residues. CDR3 coding DNA: TGTGCCAGCAGGCTGACAGGGGGCGCTGTCTATGGCTACACCTTC. Amino acids: CASRLTGGAVYGYTF.

This clone was observed a single time. This chain connects TRBV28 to TRBJ1-1, with no clear D. The CDR3 loop spans 14 amino acids. Germline CDR1 is MDHEN and CDR2 is SYDVKM. The ends were cut back, 6 bases at V and 0 bases at J, with 11 bases in the middle. The DNA of the CDR3 is TGTGCCAGCAGCCATGACGGAATGAACACTGAAGCTTTCTTT. Its protein product is CASSHDGMNTEAFF.

The chain recombines TRBV20-1 with TRBJ1-1; the match to TRBD1 covers 8 bases. The CDR3 extends over 11 amino acids. The germline CDR1 and CDR2 sequences are DFQATT and SNEGSKA (reference sequence). J was trimmed by 8 bases and V by 8 bases; bases with no gene match: 7. The CDR3 bases are TGCAGTATTCTAAGGGACAGGGAAGCTTTCTTT. This gives the protein CSILRDREAFF.

The chain links TRBV7-6 to TRBJ2-1; D unclear. The CDR3 spans 13 residues. Germline V gene sequence: CDR1 SGHVS, CDR2 FNYEAQ. V lost 5 bases to trimming and J lost 4 bases, with 9 bases between them. The CDR3 sequence is CASSPPSYNEQFF. CDR3 nucleotides: TGTGCCAGCAGCCCCCCAAGTTACAATGAGCAGTTCTTC.

The genes are TRBV5-4 and TRBJ1-2; possibly TRBD1 for D (5 bases). The CDR3 sequence is 13 residues long. Germline loops: CDR1 SGHNT, CDR2 YYREEE (reference sequence). Trimming removed 1 base from V and 8 bases from J, with 12 bases in between. This CDR3 is CASSLKGIGGYTF. CDR3 coding DNA: TGTGCCAGCAGCTTGAAGGGGATCGGCGGCTACACCTTC.

The chain carries TRBV18 and TRBJ2-3; no firm D call. V gave up 4 bases and J gave up 2 bases, with 7 bases separating them. The length of the CDR3 is 13 residues. Germline values: CDR1 KGHSH, CDR2 LQKENI. CDR3 bases: TGTGCCAGCTCACGACCGTTCACAGATACGCAGTATTTT. Protein sequence: CASSRPFTDTQYF.

The chain combines TRBV6-6 with TRBJ2-2; 9 bases align to TRBD2. The V segment lost 5 bases and the J segment 4 bases; nucleotides outside the gene matches: 8. CDR3 size: 16 residues. Germline CDR1 is MNHNY and CDR2 is SVGAGI (reference sequence). The CDR3 is CASSPLAGGPTGELFF. DNA for the CDR3: TGTGCCAGCAGTCCCCTCGCGGGAGGGCCCACCGGGGAGCTGTTTTTT.

This sequence joins TRBV27 and TRBJ2-3; D is tentatively TRBD1 or TRBD2 (5 bases each). CDR1 and CDR2 (germline): MNHEY, SMNVEV (reference sequence). V lost 6 bases to trimming and J lost 1 base, with 14 bases between them. The CDR3 is made up of 15 amino acids. CDR3 residues: CASSRRLGGTDTQYF. The CDR3 DNA sequence: TGTGCCAGCAGCCGAAGGCTGGGGGGCACAGATACGCAGTATTTT.

The chain recombines TRBV5-1 with TRBJ2-7, with 7 bases fitting TRBD1. The germline CDR1 and CDR2 sequences are SGHRS and YFSETQ. V was pared by 5 bases and J by 2 bases, with 4 bases of the junction left unmatched. The CDR3 is made up of 13 amino acids. CDR3 coding DNA: TGCGCCAGCAGAGGGACAGCCGCCTACGAGCAGTACTTC. Translated: CASRGTAAYEQYF.

V is TRBV6-1 and J is TRBJ2-7; a weak D match, TRBD2 (5 bases). The CDR3 runs to 13 residues. CDR1 and CDR2 (germline): MNHNS, SASEGT. V shed 6 bases and J shed 1 base, with 10 bases lying between them. CDR3 nucleotides: TGTGCCAGCAGGGAGGAAAGGTCCTACGAGCAGTACTTC. This codes for CASREERSYEQYF.

V is TRBV5-6 and J is TRBJ2-3; either TRBD1 or TRBD2 may fit D (5 bases each). CDR1 and CDR2 (germline): SGHDT, YYEEEE. The CDR3 length is 15 residues. The V end lost 7 bases, the J end lost 6 bases, and 21 bases lay between the germline ends. The CDR3 sequence: CASEWGGYTRDTQYF. The CDR3 region has the DNA TGTGCCAGCGAATGGGGCGGCTACACTAGGGATACGCAGTATTTT.

This chain connects TRBV5-4 to TRBJ2-3; 7 bases match TRBD1. CDR1 and CDR2 from the germline V gene are SGHNT and YYREEE (reference sequence). This CDR3 is built from 16 residues. V shed 1 base, J shed 0 bases, and the junction held 5 bases outside the gene matches. CDR3 nucleotide sequence: TGTGCCAGCAGCTTGTTTTCGGGACAGAGCACAGATACGCAGTATTTT. It codes for CASSLFSGQSTDTQYF.

CDR3 loop: CARSLEQGHSNQPQHF. CDR3 coding DNA: TGTGCCAGAAGCTTGGAACAGGGGCATAGCAATCAGCCCCAGCATTTT. The chain carries TRBV5-3 and TRBJ1-5; 7 nucleotides agree with TRBD1. TRBV5-3 is designated an ORF whose function remains uncertain. Unmatched junction bases numbered 3, after V lost 0 bases and J lost 0 bases. This CDR3 has 16 residues.

This clone has a single count. The V gene is TRBV7-2, the J gene TRBJ1-5, with a tentative D call TRBD1 (5 bases). The CDR3 runs to 13 residues. Germline V gene data show CDR1 as SGHTA and CDR2 as FQGNSA. The V end lost 4 bases, the J end lost 9 bases, and 13 bases lay between the germline ends. Written as DNA, the CDR3 is TGTGCCAGCAGCTCGGACACGAATTTGCCCCAGCATTTT. It is translated as CASSSDTNLPQHF.

The chain employs TRBV5-6 and TRBJ1-5; weak D call: TRBD1 (5 bases). The V gene's germline CDR1 is SGHDT and CDR2 YYEEEE. This CDR3 is 15 amino acids long. Trimming removed 2 bases at V and 2 bases at J, with 11 bases between. CDR3 in DNA: TGTGCCAGCAGCTTAGCAGTGGGGGGCAATCAGCCCCAGCATTTT. Translating it yields CASSLAVGGNQPQHF.

The gene calls are TRBV19 and TRBJ2-1; D is possibly TRBD1 or TRBD2 (5 bases each). The V gene lost 3 bases and the J gene lost 7 bases, with 16 bases spanning the gap. Germline V gene sequence: CDR1 LNHDA, CDR2 SQIVND (reference sequence). This CDR3 spans 15 amino acids. CDR3 in DNA: TGTGCCAGTAGTATGCCCGGGACCCGAGATAATGAGCAGTTCTTC. Translation gives CASSMPGTRDNEQFF.

The chain combines TRBV29-1 with TRBJ1-4; no definite D call. V was trimmed by 4 bases and J by 0 bases, leaving 3 bases between them. The CDR3 is 12 amino acids. The V gene's germline CDR1 is SQVTM and CDR2 ANQGSEA. The CDR3: CSVVATNEKLFF. DNA for the CDR3: TGCAGCGTTGTCGCAACTAATGAAAAACTGTTTTTT. The variable domain in full, with the rest retrieved from reference TRBV29-1 and TRBJ1-4, is SAVISQKPSRDICQRGTSLTIQCQVDSQVTMMFWYRQQPGQSLTLIATANQGSEATYESGFVIDKFPISRPNLTFSTLTVSNMSPEDSSIYLCSVVATNEKLFFGSGTQLSVL.

This chain joins TRBV2 and TRBJ1-2; possibly TRBD1 for D (6 bases). This CDR3 has 14 residues. V was trimmed by 5 bases and J by 4 bases, leaving 14 bases between them. Germline V gene lookup returns CDR1 SNHLY and CDR2 FYNNEI. The CDR3: CASSIALGAYGYTF. The CDR3 nucleotides are TGTGCCAGCAGTATAGCCCTGGGGGCCTATGGCTACACCTTC.

This chain connects TRBV30 to TRBJ2-7, with D possibly called TRBD1 or TRBD2 (7 bases each). The CDR3 runs 14 residues. V shed 0 bases and J shed 8 bases, with 17 bases lying between them. Germline-derived CDR1 and CDR2 are GTSNPN and SVGIG (reference sequence). The CDR3 spells CAWSVMGGGIKQYF. As DNA, the CDR3 is TGTGCCTGGAGTGTGATGGGAGGGGGCATCAAGCAGTACTTC.

This clone was observed a few times. The chain joins TRBV4-1 to TRBJ1-2, with 10 bases matching TRBD1. CDR3 length: 15 amino acids. Germline V lookup: CDR1 MGHRA, CDR2 YSYEKL. The junction had 4 bases not matched to a gene; V was cut back by 5 bases and J by 1 base. This CDR3 reads CASSYRDRGNYGYTF. Written as DNA, the CDR3 is TGCGCCAGCAGCTACCGGGACAGGGGTAACTATGGCTACACCTTC.

This chain connects TRBV5-8 to TRBJ2-1; no definite D call. V was shortened by 4 bases and J by 7 bases, with 9 bases between the two germline ends. Germline CDR1 and CDR2: SGHTS and YDEGEE. This CDR3 contains 12 residues. The CDR3 loop reads CASSLLGNEQFF. The DNA for the CDR3 is TGTGCCAGCAGCCTCCTAGGGAATGAGCAGTTCTTC. Using reference TRBV5-8 and TRBJ2-1 for the parts outside the CDR3, the full variable domain is EAGVTQSPTHLIKTRGQQATLRCSPISGHTSVYWYQQALGLGLQFLLWYDEGEERNRGNFPPRFSGRQFPNYSSELNVNALELEDSALYLCASSLLGNEQFFGPGTRLTVL.

V gene TRBV19 combines with J gene TRBJ1-6; 8 bases align to TRBD1. Germline CDR1 is LNHDA and CDR2 is SQIVND (reference sequence). This CDR3 spans 14 amino acids. J lost 7 bases, V lost 8 bases, and 7 bases had no gene match. This chain's CDR3 is CASSTDRGNSPLHF. The DNA of the CDR3 is TGTGCCAGTTCAACTGACAGGGGCAATTCACCCCTCCACTTT.

V is TRBV28 and J is TRBJ2-1; the match to TRBD1 covers 8 bases. V shed 6 bases and J 2 bases; nucleotides not matched to a gene: 3. The CDR3 is made up of 14 amino acids. From germline, CDR1 is MDHEN and CDR2 SYDVKM. The CDR3 DNA reads TGTGCCAGCAGGGACAGGGACACCTACAATGAGCAGTTCTTC. This sequence encodes CASRDRDTYNEQFF.